This record concerns one T cell receptor beta chain sequence. Its specificity is not known. This record comes from a study of T cells after posttransplantation cyclophosphamide. Only in-frame clones appear in the TCRdb table, and some are missing; sequencing was by immunoSEQ multiplex PCR. The sample yields about 28,000 clones, 75% to 90% seen once. Germline V gives CDR1 LNHNV, CDR2 YYDKDF (reference sequence). The CDR3 spans 15 residues. Trimming cost V 2 bases and J 5 bases, with 12 bases left between them. The related graft donor's blood sample was taken on the day of bone marrow donation. Regarding the study as a whole: Donor-recipient repertoire similarity was low at 1-2 months, rising over year one. TRB overlap between skin or GI tissue T cells and blood was limited.

The sequenced sample was PBMCs. The source of this sequence is a man in his fifties. The chain employs TRBV15 and TRBJ2-2; D might be TRBD2 (6 bases). CDR3 in amino acids: CATSRKEGRTGELFF. CDR3 DNA: TGTGCCACCAGCAGAAAGGAGGGCCGGACCGGGGAGCTGTTTTTT.